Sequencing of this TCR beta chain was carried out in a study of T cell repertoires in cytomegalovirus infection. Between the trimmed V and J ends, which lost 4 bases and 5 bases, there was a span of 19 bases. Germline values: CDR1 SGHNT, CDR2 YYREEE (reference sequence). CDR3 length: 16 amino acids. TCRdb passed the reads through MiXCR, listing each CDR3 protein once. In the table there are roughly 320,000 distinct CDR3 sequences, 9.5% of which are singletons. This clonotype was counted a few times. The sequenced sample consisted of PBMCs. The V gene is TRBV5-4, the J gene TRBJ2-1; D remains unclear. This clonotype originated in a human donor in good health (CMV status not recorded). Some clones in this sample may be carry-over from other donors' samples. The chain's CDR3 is CASSRTHKNLDNEQFF. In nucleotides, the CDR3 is TGTGCCAGCAGCCGAACCCACAAAAACCTCGACAATGAGCAGTTCTTC.